The 25 T cell receptor beta chains in this list originate from one sample, sequenced in a study of T cells in women clearing cervical HPV infection. The method was immunoSEQ multiplex PCR; TCRdb's version includes in-frame clones alone and lacks a portion of them. The sample holds about 36,000 clones. The sample was blood buffy coat. These TCRs come from a woman aged 18 to 69 with a cervical HPV16 infection that either progressed to CIN3+ or cleared (not recorded which).

Comments on this clone: The sequenced fragment ends 3 residues before the CDR3 boundary, so the rest is inferred from the germline J gene. V usage is TRBV11-2 and J usage is TRBJ2-5; 7 nucleotides agree with TRBD1. The germline V gene has CDR1 SGHAT and CDR2 FQNNGV. There are 15 residues in the CDR3. Trimming cost V 1 base and J 2 bases; bases outside gene matches: 4. The CDR3 loop reads CASSLVTGAQETQYF. The sequenced part of the CDR3 DNA is TGTGCCAGCAGCTTAGTAACAGGGGCGCAAGAGACC.

With respect to this clone: Read coverage stops 3 residues before the CDR3 terminus; the germline J gene supplies the remainder. The chain joins TRBV18 to TRBJ1-2; TRBD1 aligns across 9 bases. The length of the CDR3 is 16 residues. The germline V gene has CDR1 KGHSH and CDR2 LQKENI. V was pared by 0 bases and J by 7 bases, with 9 bases of the junction left unmatched. The sequenced part of the CDR3 DNA is TGTGCCAGCTCACCACCGGTGGACAGGGGACGTGGTGGC. Translated, it gives CASSPPVDRGRGG. The full-length CDR3 reads as CASSPPVDRGRGGYTF. The full variable domain, its missing parts supplied by reference TRBV18 and TRBJ1-2, is NAGVMQNPRHLVRRRGQEARLRCSPMKGHSHVYWYRQLPEEGLKFMVYLQKENIIDESGMPKERFSAEFPKEGPSILRIQQVVRGDSAAYFCASSPPVDRGRGGYTFGSGTRLTVV.

Turning to this clone: With the read ending 3 residues before the CDR3 end, the germline J gene is used to fill in that end. The chain links TRBV2 to TRBJ2-7; 10 positions agree with TRBD1. V lost 3 bases to trimming and J lost 5 bases; unmatched junction nucleotides: 7. Germline V gene data show CDR1 as SNHLY and CDR2 as FYNNEI. The length of the CDR3 is 15 residues. The sequenced CDR3 bases are TGTGCCAGCAGTGACCGGGACAGGGGTTCCAACGAG. Its protein is CASSDRDRGSNE. The whole CDR3 protein is CASSDRDRGSNEQYF. Filled out from reference TRBV2 and TRBJ2-7, the complete variable domain reads EPEVTQTPSHQVTQMGQEVILRCVPISNHLYFYWYRQILGQKVEFLVSFYNNEISEKSEIFDDQFSVERPDGSNFTLKIRSTKLEDSAMYFCASSDRDRGSNEQYFGPGTRLTVT.

The covered CDR3 bases are TGTGCCAGCAGCCCAGGGGTTGGCTATGGC. It specifies CASSPGVGYG. The CDR3 in its entirety is CASSPGVGYGYTF. The chain combines TRBV11-2 with TRBJ1-2, with D possibly being TRBD1 (6 bases). The read is 3 residues too short to cover the CDR3 end, so that end is filled in from the germline J gene. Trimming took 5 bases from V and 4 from J, leaving 11 bases between them. The CDR3 contains 13 residues. The germline V gene has CDR1 SGHAT and CDR2 FQNNGV.

Turning to this clone: From the germline J gene comes the end of the CDR3, since the read stops 3 residues before it. The chain combines TRBV9 with TRBJ2-5; a weak D match, TRBD1 (6 bases). Germline V lookup: CDR1 SGDLS, CDR2 YYNGEE. Between the trimmed V and J ends, which lost 3 bases and 6 bases, there was a span of 21 bases. There are 16 residues in the CDR3. CDR3 protein: CASSAVAGQTRQTQYF. CDR3 bases read: TGTGCCAGCAGCGCCGTTGCCGGACAGACCCGGCAGACC.

On this clone itself: The germline gene is not matched at one end of the junction; a read error may be the cause. The sequenced CDR3 bases are TGCGCCAGCAGCCAAGATGGGGCCAGGTGGGGAACTGAA. Protein product: CASSQDGARWGTE. The complete CDR3 sequence is CASSQDGARWGTEAFF. The chain has TRBV4-2 and TRBJ1-1; D is possibly TRBD1 (5 bases). The CDR3 is cut off 3 residues early in the read; its end comes from the germline J gene. Germline CDR1 reads LGHNA; CDR2 reads YNFKEQ. The CDR3 is made up of 16 amino acids.

With respect to this clone: Read sequence stops 3 residues before the CDR3 end, and the germline J gene provides the missing end. The chain carries TRBV7-3 and TRBJ1-3; perhaps TRBD1 as D (5 bases). V lost 7 bases and J 0 bases, leaving 10 bases between the germline ends. CDR1 and CDR2 from the germline V gene are SGHTA and FQGTGA. The CDR3 consists of 14 residues. CDR3 sequence: CASKRDYSGNTIYF. The part of the CDR3 DNA that was read is TGTGCCAGCAAAAGGGACTACTCTGGAAACACC.

As for this clone: The read is 3 residues too short to cover the CDR3 end, so that end is filled in from the germline J gene. The chain is built from TRBV7-3 and TRBJ2-3; TRBD2 might be the D (7 bases). The CDR3 contains 18 residues. The V and J ends lost 5 bases and 2 bases respectively, with 23 bases between them. Germline values: CDR1 SGHTA, CDR2 FQGTGA. The CDR3 loop reads CASSPGWGLSGYTDTQYF. CDR3 DNA (partial): TGTGCCAGCAGCCCCGGATGGGGGCTTAGCGGGTACACAGATACG. Filled out from reference TRBV7-3 and TRBJ2-3, the complete variable domain reads GAGVSQTPSNKVTEKGKYVELRCDPISGHTALYWYRQSLGQGPEFLIYFQGTGAADDSGLPNDRFFAVRPEGSVSTLKIQRTERGDSAVYLCASSPGWGLSGYTDTQYFGPGTRLTVL.

Comments on this clone: The observed sequence ends 3 residues before the CDR3 terminus, with the missing tail filled in from the germline J gene. Other nucleotide sequences in the sample specify the same CDR3. The chain links TRBV30 to TRBJ2-2, with 14 bases matching TRBD2. V was pared by 5 bases and J by 6 bases, with 11 bases of the junction left unmatched. CDR1 is GTSNPN, CDR2 SVGIG, per germline (reference sequence). The CDR3 is 17 residues long. The sequenced part of the CDR3 DNA is TGTGCCTGGGAGGGGACTAGCGGGAGTAAAAGAGCCGGGGAG. It specifies CAWEGTSGSKRAGE. The full CDR3 sequence reads CAWEGTSGSKRAGELFF.

About this clone: The read ends 3 residues before the CDR3 terminus; that terminus is restored from the germline J gene. The chain employs TRBV10-3 and TRBJ2-7; D is possibly TRBD1 (6 bases). Germline V gene data show CDR1 as ENHRY and CDR2 as SYGVKD. The length of the CDR3 is 14 residues. Trimming stripped 4 bases from V and 3 bases from J, with 13 bases between. CDR3 sequence: CAISGDTSYYEQYF. CDR3 bases read: TGTGCCATCAGTGGGGACACATCCTACTACGAG.

As to this clone: The read ends 3 residues shy of where the CDR3 ends; the end is completed using the germline J gene. The chain has TRBV20-1 and TRBJ2-3; the match to TRBD1 covers 10 bases. CDR3 length: 15 amino acids. J was trimmed by 1 base and V by 6 bases; bases with no gene match: 7. CDR1 is DFQATT, CDR2 SNEGSKA, per germline (reference sequence). CDR3: CSALLDRGRTDTQYF. CDR3 DNA (partial): TGCAGTGCCCTCCTAGACAGGGGGCGCACAGATACG.

For this clone: The CDR3 end is not reached by the read, which stops 3 residues before it; the germline J gene fills it in. This chain uses TRBV7-9 with TRBJ1-6; D ambiguous. V lost 3 bases and J lost 4, with 7 bases in between. Per the germline V gene, CDR1 is SEHNR and CDR2 is FQNEAQ (reference sequence). The CDR3 is made up of 14 amino acids. The covered CDR3 bases are TGTGCCAGCAGCTTCGAACAGTATAATTCACCC. Its translation is CASSFEQYNSP. The whole CDR3 protein is CASSFEQYNSPLHF.

For this clone: The read ends 3 residues before the CDR3 terminus; that terminus is restored from the germline J gene. This chain links TRBV2 with TRBJ1-5; 7 positions match TRBD1. Germline V gene lookup returns CDR1 SNHLY and CDR2 FYNNEI. This CDR3 spans 15 amino acids. V gave up 8 bases and J gave up 7 bases; unmatched junction bases: 14. The sequenced part of the CDR3 DNA is TGTGCCAGCCGAGAACGGACAGGTGTGGAACAGCCC. Its translation is CASRERTGVEQP. The complete CDR3 reads CASRERTGVEQPQHF.

As concerns this clone: The observed sequence ends 3 residues before the CDR3 terminus, with the missing tail filled in from the germline J gene. V usage is TRBV28 and J usage is TRBJ1-3; 7 bases map to TRBD1. This CDR3 is 15 amino acids long. The V and J ends lost 5 bases and 2 bases, in that order; junction bases with no gene match: 6. Germline V gene sequence: CDR1 MDHEN, CDR2 SYDVKM. Incomplete CDR3 DNA: TGTGCCAGCAGTGGGGGAGGGGGCCCTGGAAACACC. Protein product: CASSGGGGPGNT. The whole CDR3 sequence is CASSGGGGPGNTIYF.

On this clone itself: The read halts 3 residues ahead of the CDR3 end, with the missing end drawn from the germline J gene. The chain combines TRBV23-1 with TRBJ2-1; D is undetermined. TRBV23-1 is placed among ORFs of uncertain function. This CDR3 has 14 residues. V gave up 4 bases and J gave up 4 bases, with 11 bases separating them. CDR3 DNA (partial): TGCGCCAGCAGTCTCACGAACACGTACAATGAG. Its translation is CASSLTNTYNE. The complete CDR3 reads CASSLTNTYNEQFF.

As to this clone: The missing CDR3 end, 3 residues past where the read stops, is filled in from the germline J gene. The chain couples TRBV12-3 or TRBV12-4 to TRBJ2-5; weak D call: TRBD2 (6 bases). CDR3 length: 13 residues. Trimming pared 8 bases from V and 4 bases from J, leaving 14 bases between. The CDR3 DNA, read in part, is TGTGCCAGCGGGGACTGGGGTCGAGAGACC. This codes for CASGDWGRET. The whole CDR3 sequence is CASGDWGRETQYF.

Of note for this clone: The sequenced fragment ends 3 residues before the CDR3 boundary, so the rest is inferred from the germline J gene. The chain is built from TRBV4-1 and TRBJ2-7; TRBD1 might be the D (6 bases). CDR1 and CDR2 from the germline V gene are MGHRA and YSYEKL. The CDR3 is 14 amino acids. V lost 0 bases and J lost 3, with 9 bases in between. The CDR3 reads CASSQEGTIYEQYF. The CDR3 DNA, read in part, is TGCGCCAGCAGCCAAGAGGGGACAATCTACGAG.

As for this clone: The read terminates 3 residues before the CDR3 end, so the remaining end is supplied by the germline J gene. In the same sample, other DNA sequences code for this CDR3. The chain couples TRBV20-1 to TRBJ2-3; 9 nucleotides align to TRBD2. Germline assignment: CDR1 DFQATT and CDR2 SNEGSKA (reference sequence). The CDR3 runs to 14 residues. The ends lost 0 bases at V and 3 bases at J; junction bases unmatched: 1. The CDR3 here is CSARDSGGTDTQYF. The part of the CDR3 DNA that was read is TGCAGTGCTAGAGATAGCGGGGGAACAGATACG.

CDR3 protein: CASSQGRGRGTYNEQFF. The covered CDR3 bases are TGCGCCAGCAGCCAAGGGCGGGGCAGGGGGACCTACAATGAG. This chain connects TRBV4-1 to TRBJ2-1, with D possibly matching TRBD1 (7 bases). Sequencing ends 3 residues short of the CDR3 end; the germline J gene provides the rest. Germline V gives CDR1 MGHRA, CDR2 YSYEKL. The CDR3 extends over 17 amino acids. The V gene lost 1 base and the J gene lost 2 bases, with 15 bases spanning the gap.

Note on this clone: With the read ending 3 residues before the CDR3 end, the germline J gene is used to fill in that end. This rearrangement joins TRBV29-1 to TRBJ1-5, with D tentatively TRBD1 (6 bases). This CDR3 has 12 amino acids. The V end lost 6 bases, the J end lost 4 bases, and 10 bases lay between the germline ends. Germline loops: CDR1 SQVTM, CDR2 ANQGSEA. The CDR3 sequence: CSVATGNQPQHF. CDR3 DNA, as far as it was read: TGCAGCGTGGCGACAGGTAATCAGCCC.

A word on this clone: The missing CDR3 end, 3 residues past where the read stops, is filled in from the germline J gene. The rearrangement joins TRBV28 to TRBJ2-7; 9 positions agree with TRBD1. The V segment lost 4 bases and the J segment 1 base; nucleotides outside the gene matches: 8. The CDR3 is 16 amino acids. Germline loops: CDR1 MDHEN, CDR2 SYDVKM. This CDR3 reads CASSSYGTGNSYEQYF. Partial CDR3 DNA: TGTGCCAGCAGTTCTTATGGGACAGGGAATTCCTACGAG.

As to this clone: Coverage ceases 3 residues before the CDR3 finishes, and the germline J gene fills in the end. This rearrangement joins TRBV18 to TRBJ1-1; D gene unclear. This CDR3 has 15 residues. Germline V gene lookup returns CDR1 KGHSH and CDR2 LQKENI. With 2 bases removed from V and 2 bases from J, the gap between germline ends came to 12 bases. The sequenced CDR3 bases are TGTGCCAGCTCACCAGAAGTACAGCTAAACACTGAA. Its protein is CASSPEVQLNTE. The entire CDR3 sequence reads CASSPEVQLNTEAFF. Drawing the rest from reference TRBV18 and TRBJ1-1, the complete variable domain is NAGVMQNPRHLVRRRGQEARLRCSPMKGHSHVYWYRQLPEEGLKFMVYLQKENIIDESGMPKERFSAEFPKEGPSILRIQQVVRGDSAAYFCASSPEVQLNTEAFFGQGTRLTVV.

Comment on this clone: The read stops 3 residues short of the end of the CDR3; the missing end is completed from the germline J gene. V gene TRBV28 combines with J gene TRBJ1-2; no reliable D call. CDR3 length: 13 amino acids. CDR1 is MDHEN, CDR2 SYDVKM, per germline. V lost 5 bases to trimming and J lost 6 bases, with 13 bases between them. The CDR3 reads CASSPPGMNGYTF. The CDR3 DNA, read in part, is TGTGCCAGCAGTCCTCCGGGGATGAATGGC.

Regarding this clone: The read terminates 3 residues before the CDR3 end, so the remaining end is supplied by the germline J gene. The chain is built from TRBV6-2 or TRBV6-3 and TRBJ1-5; tentative D call: TRBD1 (5 bases). Per the germline V gene, CDR1 is MNHEY and CDR2 is SVGEGT. The V gene lost 6 bases and the J gene lost 7 bases, with 16 bases spanning the gap. The length of the CDR3 is 14 residues. CDR3 DNA (partial): TGTGCCAGCAGCGAGACAGTTAGCATCCAGCCC. Its translation is CASSETVSIQP. The whole CDR3 protein is CASSETVSIQPQHF.

As for this clone: The read is 3 residues too short to cover the CDR3 end, so that end is filled in from the germline J gene. This sequence joins TRBV3-1 (or the pseudogene TRBV3-2) and TRBJ2-3; a possible D gene is TRBD1 (5 bases). Trimming removed 6 bases from V and 2 bases from J, with 27 bases in between. The CDR3 extends over 19 amino acids. Germline V gene lookup returns CDR1 LGHDT and CDR2 YNNKEL (reference sequence). The CDR3 reads CASSHPARQIFGHTDTQYF. The CDR3 bases that were read are TGTGCCAGCAGTCACCCCGCCAGACAGATCTTTGGGCACACAGATACG.